This T cell receptor (beta chain) was profiled in a study of shared clonotypes between healthy human individuals. Trimming pared 0 bases from V and 4 bases from J, leaving 14 bases between. Germline CDR1 is MGHRA and CDR2 is YSYEKL. This CDR3 contains 16 residues. As for this clone: Its specificity is not known.

Broader study findings: Among the subsets, naive ones generally showed larger estimated richness than memory ones. Compared with clonotypes that all four donors shared, non-shared clonotypes had lower generation probabilities.

The protocol was immunoSEQ multiplex PCR, while the TCRdb copy is restricted to in-frame clones and leaves out a portion. The sample includes over 2 million clones, 85% to 95% seen only once; the top ten take 0.1% to 0.15%. This sequence originates from a man younger than 35 in good health. This chain connects TRBV4-1 to TRBJ2-3; D perhaps matches TRBD2 (6 bases). The sample taken for sequencing was naive CD4+ T cells sorted from blood. Subset defined: CD45RA+ positively selected. The CDR3 spells CASSQDLRGTADTQYF. Here the CDR3 DNA reads TGCGCCAGCAGCCAAGATCTTCGGGGGACGGCAGATACGCAGTATTTT.